These 28 T cell receptor gamma chains share one sample of origin, sequenced in a study of gamma-delta chains in newborns, infants, children. TCRdb called clones anew from the reads with CATT. The table records approximately 200 gamma-chain clones, roughly nine tenths of them present only once. This specimen consisted of blood, obtained at baseline. Receptor source: a child who was a newborn, infant or young child, either healthy, febrile or measles-vaccinated (not recorded which). This table probably holds off-target reads from a library built for another chain.

Details on this clone: It is unclear where the CDR3 begins or ends on the DNA, so no DNA is shown, and the CDR3 is as TCRdb lists it. No J gene was named, though the V gene is TRGV9. The CDR3 adds up to 28 amino acids, both ends counted. Germline lookup yields CDR1 GITISATS and CDR2 ISYDGTV (reference sequence). This CDR3 is CACDTAASGDTRSWDTRQMFFGTGIKLF.

The J gene was not called, though the V gene is TRGV9. There are 15 residues in the CDR3. The germline gives CDR1 GITISATS, CDR2 ISYDGTV (reference sequence). CDR3 in DNA: TGTGCCTGTGACACCTGGGGGTCTTTGACAGCACAACTCTTCTTT. It specifies CACDTWGSLTAQLFF.

Of note for this clone: No DNA is shown, since the ends of the CDR3 on it are uncertain; the CDR3 is the one TCRdb lists. V gene assignment gives TRGV9, but the J gene was left uncalled. Germline-derived CDR1 and CDR2 are GITISATS and ISYDGTV (reference sequence). The CDR3 region is 26 residues in length, termini included. The CDR3 sequence: CACDPLGDTSSWDTRQMFFGTGIKLF.

As to this clone: The DNA is left out, because the CDR3 cannot be placed on it with certainty; the CDR3 is given as TCRdb lists it. There is no J gene call, but TRGV9 is given as the V gene. Inclusive of both ends, the CDR3 amounts to 25 amino acids. The germline V gene encodes CDR1 GITISATS and CDR2 ISYDGTV (reference sequence). The CDR3 spells CACDTVLGDSWDTRQMFFGTGIKLF.

A remark on this clone: Because the CDR3's place on the DNA is in doubt, the DNA is left out and the CDR3 is given as listed by TCRdb. TRGV9 is the V gene, and the J gene was not called. Germline V CDR1 and CDR2: GITISATS, ISYDGTV (reference sequence). The CDR3 is 26 residues long, counting both termini. CDR3 loop: CACDTLGDRSSWDTRQMFFGTGIKLF.

For this clone: No DNA is shown, since the ends of the CDR3 on it are uncertain; the CDR3 is the one TCRdb lists. For the V gene the call is TRGV9; the J gene has no call. The CDR3 spans 27 amino acids, including both terminal residues. The germline CDR1 and CDR2 sequences are GITISATS and ISYDGTV (reference sequence). This CDR3 is CACDPVVLGDHSWDTRQMFFGTGIKLF.

The V and J genes are TRGV4 and TRGJ1 or TRGJ2. Unmatched junction bases numbered 7, after V lost 9 bases and J lost 11 bases. This CDR3 comprises 9 residues. Germline V gene lookup returns CDR1 EGSTGY and CDR2 YDSYTSSV. The CDR3 is CATNAEKLF. CDR3 DNA: TGTGCCACCAATGCGGAGAAACTCTTT.

A V gene of TRGV9 was called, but no J gene was assigned. Germline CDR1 GITISATS, CDR2 ISYDGTV (reference sequence). This CDR3 region has 18 residues. CDR3 sequence (DNA): TGTGCCTGTGACACATTACTGGGGGATTTAGCTTTGACAGCACAACTCTTCTTT. This codes for CACDTLLGDLALTAQLFF.

A word on this clone: The DNA is omitted, as the CDR3 cannot be located on it reliably, and the CDR3 follows TCRdb's listing. The V gene call reads TRGV9; no J gene was called. Germline CDR1 GITISATS, CDR2 ISYDGTV (reference sequence). 25 amino acids form the CDR3, both terminal residues included. The CDR3 protein is CACDTAGGYSRDTRRMFFGTGIKLF.

Concerning this clone: Because the CDR3's place on the DNA is in doubt, the DNA is left out and the CDR3 is given as listed by TCRdb. The J segment was not called; the V segment is TRGV9. The CDR3 is made up of 24 amino acids, end residues included. Germline V gives CDR1 GITISATS, CDR2 ISYDGTV (reference sequence). The CDR3 protein is CACDTWGSAWDTRQMFFGTGIKLF.

As concerns this clone: It is unclear where the CDR3 begins or ends on the DNA, so no DNA is shown, and the CDR3 is as TCRdb lists it. No J gene was named, though the V gene is TRGV9. CDR1 and CDR2 from the germline V gene are GITISATS and ISYDGTV (reference sequence). Including both end residues, the CDR3 is 25 amino acids long. The chain's CDR3 is CACDTVLGDTWDTRQMFFGTGIKLF.

No J gene call was made, and the V gene is TRGV9. The CDR3 totals 16 residues. Germline loops: CDR1 GITISATS, CDR2 ISYDGTV (reference sequence). The CDR3 is CACDLLGDALTAQLFF. The CDR3 DNA reads as TGTGCCTGTGACTTACTGGGGGATGCTTTGACAGCACAACTCTTCTTT.

Turning to this clone: No DNA is shown, since the ends of the CDR3 on it are uncertain; the CDR3 is the one TCRdb lists. TRGV9 is the V gene, and the J gene was not called. 25 amino acids form the CDR3, both terminal residues included. Germline V gene lookup returns CDR1 GITISATS and CDR2 ISYDGTV (reference sequence). CDR3: CACDPGIWSSWDTRQMFFGTGIKLF.

A remark on this clone: Because the CDR3's place on the DNA is in doubt, the DNA is left out and the CDR3 is given as listed by TCRdb. The J segment was not called; the V segment is TRGV9. Germline-derived CDR1 and CDR2 are GITISATS and ISYDGTV (reference sequence). The length of the CDR3 is 26 amino acids, counting both ends. CDR3: CACDTVLGDFSWDTRQMFFGTGIKLF.

On this clone: The DNA is omitted, as the CDR3 cannot be located on it reliably, and the CDR3 follows TCRdb's listing. The V gene call is TRGV9, and the J gene call is absent. The germline V gene has CDR1 GITISATS and CDR2 ISYDGTV (reference sequence). The CDR3 comprises 26 residues, both ends counted. The CDR3 sequence: CACGTVLGDSSWDTRQMFFGIGIKLF.

Turning to this clone: The DNA is left out, because the CDR3 cannot be placed on it with certainty; the CDR3 is given as TCRdb lists it. The J gene has no call, while the V gene is TRGV9. The CDR3 is made up of 25 amino acids, end residues included. In germline, CDR1 is GITISATS, CDR2 ISYDGTV (reference sequence). The CDR3 sequence is CACDTVGASSWDTRQMFFGTGIKLF.

As regards this clone: The DNA is omitted, as the CDR3 cannot be located on it reliably, and the CDR3 follows TCRdb's listing. The J gene has no call, while the V gene is TRGV9. Termini included, the CDR3 measures 27 amino acids. Germline V lookup: CDR1 GITISATS, CDR2 ISYDGTV (reference sequence). The chain's CDR3 is CACDTVLGDSFSWDTRQMFFGTGIKLF.

No J gene call was made, and the V gene is TRGV9. Germline-derived CDR1 and CDR2 are GITISATS and ISYDGTV (reference sequence). CDR3 length equals 15 residues. CDR3 in amino acids: CACDTLGDTTAQLFF. As DNA, the CDR3 is TGTGCCTGTGACACCCTGGGGGATACGACAGCACAACTCTTCTTT.

With regard to this clone: The DNA is left out, because the CDR3 cannot be placed on it with certainty; the CDR3 is given as TCRdb lists it. The CDR3 loop reads CACDTVRLGDTTWDTRQMFFGTGIKLF. The V gene reported is TRGV9; the J gene is uncalled. The CDR3 totals 27 residues, both ends included. Germline assignment: CDR1 GITISATS and CDR2 ISYDGTV (reference sequence).

On this clone: It is unclear where the CDR3 begins or ends on the DNA, so no DNA is shown, and the CDR3 is as TCRdb lists it. No J gene call was made, and the V gene is TRGV9. The CDR3 is 26 residues long, ends included. CDR1 is GITISATS and CDR2 is ISYDGTV in the germline V gene (reference sequence). This CDR3 is CACDTVLGGPSWDTRQMFFGTGIKLF.

Notes on this clone: The DNA is omitted, as the CDR3 cannot be located on it reliably, and the CDR3 follows TCRdb's listing. The J gene is uncalled and the V gene is TRGV10. Being an ORF, TRGV10 has a function that is uncertain. The CDR3 is 24 amino acids in total, end residues counted. The CDR3 protein is CACVNLGYTWDTRQMFFGTGIKLF.

The J gene was not called, though the V gene is TRGV9. CDR3 length: 16 amino acids. Per germline, CDR1 GITISATS and CDR2 ISYDGTV (reference sequence). The CDR3, as DNA: TGTGCCTGTGACGTACTGGGGGATACTTTGACAGCACAACTCTTCTTT. Protein product: CACDVLGDTLTAQLFF.

Turning to this clone: No DNA is shown, since the ends of the CDR3 on it are uncertain; the CDR3 is the one TCRdb lists. J gene calling gave no result, while the V gene is TRGV9. Germline CDR1 is GITISATS and CDR2 is ISYDGTV (reference sequence). Termini included, the CDR3 measures 26 amino acids. The CDR3 loop is CACDTAGDPSSWDTRQMFFGTGIKLF.

For this clone: It is unclear where the CDR3 begins or ends on the DNA, so no DNA is shown, and the CDR3 is as TCRdb lists it. The J gene went uncalled, whereas the V gene is TRGV9. The CDR3 is 20 residues long, ends included. Germline V gene lookup returns CDR1 GITISATS and CDR2 ISYDGTV (reference sequence). The CDR3: CACDAWDTRQMFFGTGIKLF.

A word on this clone: It is unclear where the CDR3 begins or ends on the DNA, so no DNA is shown, and the CDR3 is as TCRdb lists it. The J gene is uncalled and the V gene is TRGV9. The CDR3 is 27 residues long, ends included. Germline V gene sequence: CDR1 GITISATS, CDR2 ISYDGTV (reference sequence). The CDR3 here is CACDTATGGPSSWDTRQMFFGTGIKLF.

In regard to this clone: The DNA is omitted, as the CDR3 cannot be located on it reliably, and the CDR3 follows TCRdb's listing. The J gene is uncalled and the V gene is TRGV9. The CDR3 region is 26 residues in length, termini included. The V gene's germline CDR1 is GITISATS and CDR2 ISYDGTV (reference sequence). CDR3 sequence reads: CACDGVLGDSSWDTRQMFFGTGIKLF.

About this clone itself: The DNA is left out, because the CDR3 cannot be placed on it with certainty; the CDR3 is given as TCRdb lists it. The V gene is listed as TRGV9; no J gene was called. The germline CDR1 and CDR2 sequences are GITISATS and ISYDGTV (reference sequence). 25 amino acids form the CDR3, both terminal residues included. CDR3 in amino acids: CACDTWGTSSWDTRQMFFGTGIKLF.

Concerning this clone itself: The limits of the CDR3 on the DNA are not certain, so only TCRdb's listed CDR3 is given. No J gene was named, though the V gene is TRGV9. The CDR3 is 26 amino acids in total, end residues counted. Germline lookup yields CDR1 GITISATS and CDR2 ISYDGTV (reference sequence). The CDR3 reads CACDTAGGFDSWDTRQMFFGTGIKLF.